The TCR beta chain described here comes from a study of neurological immune-mediated disorders. Germline assignment: CDR1 SGHRS and CDR2 YFSETQ. V shed 2 bases and J shed 8 bases, with 13 bases lying between them. The CDR3 runs 13 residues. Study-wide results and limits: There were no CDR3 amino acid sequences shared by expanded clones across subjects, a result suggesting private repertoires in all groups.

This clonotype was seen ten or more times. Its antigen remains unidentified. TCRdb analysed the 5' RACE reads with MiXCR anew, one entry per CDR3 protein. The table records about 95,000 distinct CDR3 sequences, 3% to 4% of them present only once. The clonotype was recovered from a woman aged 18-35 years with multiple sclerosis. The chain employs TRBV5-1 and TRBJ1-2, with D unclear. Material for sequencing was PBMCs. In DNA, the CDR3 is TGCGCCAGCAGCTTCACCGAAAAAACGGGCTACACCTTC. Amino acids: CASSFTEKTGYTF. Using reference TRBV5-1 and TRBJ1-2 for the parts outside the CDR3, the full variable domain is KAGVTQTPRYLIKTRGQQVTLSCSPISGHRSVSWYQQTPGQGLQFLFEYFSETQRNKGNFPGRFSGRQFSNSRSEMNVSTLELGDSALYLCASSFTEKTGYTFGSGTRLTVV.